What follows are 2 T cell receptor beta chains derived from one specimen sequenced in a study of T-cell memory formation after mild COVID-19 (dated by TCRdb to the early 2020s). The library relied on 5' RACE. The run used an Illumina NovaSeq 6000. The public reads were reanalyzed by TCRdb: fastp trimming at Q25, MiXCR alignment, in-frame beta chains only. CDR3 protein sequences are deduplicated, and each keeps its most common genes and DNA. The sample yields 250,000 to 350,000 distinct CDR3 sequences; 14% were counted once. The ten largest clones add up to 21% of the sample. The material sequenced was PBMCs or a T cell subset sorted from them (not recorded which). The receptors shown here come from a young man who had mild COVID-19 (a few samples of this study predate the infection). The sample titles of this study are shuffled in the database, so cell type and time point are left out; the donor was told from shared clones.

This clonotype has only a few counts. The CDR3 coding sequence is TGCGCCAGCAGCCAAGAAGCTGCCGGGGAGCTGTTTTTT. It translates to CASSQEAAGELFF. The V call is TRBV4-1, the J call TRBJ2-2; the D is unclear. Looked up from germline, CDR1 is MGHRA and CDR2 is YSYEKL. The CDR3 has 13 residues. V gave up 0 bases and J gave up 6 bases, with 5 bases separating them.

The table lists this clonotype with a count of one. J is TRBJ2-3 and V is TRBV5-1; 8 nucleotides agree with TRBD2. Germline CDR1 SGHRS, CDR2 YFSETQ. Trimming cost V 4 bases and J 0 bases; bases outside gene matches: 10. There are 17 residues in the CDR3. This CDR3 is CASSDSPTSGSTDTQYF. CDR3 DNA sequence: TGCGCCAGCAGCGACAGCCCCACTAGCGGTAGCACAGATACGCAGTATTTT. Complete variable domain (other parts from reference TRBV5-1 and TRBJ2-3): KAGVTQTPRYLIKTRGQQVTLSCSPISGHRSVSWYQQTPGQGLQFLFEYFSETQRNKGNFPGRFSGRQFSNSRSEMNVSTLELGDSALYLCASSDSPTSGSTDTQYFGPGTRLTVL.